A single sample is the source of the 29 T cell receptor beta chains below, sequenced in a study of blood T cells in healthy people across ages. A J-beta primer mix and a sample-barcoded 5' primer were used in a second PCR of about 7 to 12 cycles. TCRdb reprocessed the 5' RACE reads via MiXCR and lists one record per CDR3 protein. The repertoire includes hundreds of thousands of distinct CDR3 sequences, 40% to 50% of them detected once, and 15% to 25% sits in the top ten. The sequenced material came from blood. These receptors all come from a man between 60 and 70 years old in good health.

This clonotype was found a few times. This chain connects TRBV7-9 to TRBJ2-5, with a weak D call TRBD2 (5 bases). The ends were cut back, 5 bases at V and 1 base at J, with 11 bases in the middle. Germline V gene lookup returns CDR1 SEHNR and CDR2 FQNEAQ (reference sequence). The CDR3 covers 14 residues. CDR3 residues: CASSHSDRQETQYF. The CDR3 DNA follows: TGTGCCAGCAGCCATAGCGACCGCCAAGAGACCCAGTACTTC.

This clonotype was picked up a small number of times. The V and J genes are TRBV4-1 and TRBJ2-7, with D possibly being TRBD2 (5 bases). Germline lookup yields CDR1 MGHRA and CDR2 YSYEKL. This CDR3 spans 14 amino acids. The V and J ends lost 3 bases and 5 bases respectively, with 14 bases between them. DNA for the CDR3: TGCGCCAGCAGCCACCCTACTAGTCGGGACGAGCAGTACTTC. Translated: CASSHPTSRDEQYF.

V and J are TRBV4-1 and TRBJ2-5; 8 bases are shared with TRBD2. The DNA end lines up better with TRBJ2-7; the J call may be wrong. The CDR3 sequence is 16 residues long. Germline lookup yields CDR1 MGHRA and CDR2 YSYEKL. The CDR3 here is CASSHPSAGTRNEQYF. CDR3 coding DNA: TGCGCCAGCAGCCACCCCAGCGCCGGGACTAGAAACGAGCAGTACTTC.

The chain is built from TRBV7-2 and TRBJ2-3; 9 nucleotides line up with TRBD2. The CDR3 loop spans 15 amino acids. Germline lookup yields CDR1 SGHTA and CDR2 FQGNSA. With V trimmed by 2 bases and J by 5 bases, 5 bases remained unmatched. The DNA for the CDR3 is TGTGCCAGCAGCTTACTAGCGGGAATCCTAGATACGCAGTATTTT. It specifies CASSLLAGILDTQYF.

This clonotype was counted only a few times. The CDR3 nucleotides read TGTGCCAGCAGTTCCCTGGGGGGTCCAAACGCGTACTTC. Protein sequence: CASSSLGGPNAYF. V usage is TRBV12-3 or TRBV12-4 and J usage is TRBJ2-7; D might be TRBD2 (6 bases). V lost 4 bases and J lost 12, with 19 bases in between. This CDR3 region has 13 residues.

Only a few counts were recorded for this clonotype. The rearrangement joins TRBV4-3 to TRBJ2-7, with TRBD1 as a possible D gene (5 bases). This CDR3 contains 15 residues. V lost 0 bases and J lost 7, with 16 bases in between. Looked up from germline, CDR1 is LGHNA and CDR2 is YSLEER. CDR3 residues: CASSQDWTSFGEQYF. CDR3 nucleotide sequence: TGCGCCAGCAGCCAAGATTGGACAAGCTTCGGGGAGCAGTACTTC.

As for this clonotype: This may arise from a read error, as a much more abundant clone is one base away. The chain carries TRBV30 and TRBJ2-1, with 10 bases fitting TRBD1. The CDR3 runs 14 residues. Germline V CDR1 and CDR2: GTSNPN, SVGIG (reference sequence). The CDR3 bases are TGTGTCTGGAGTGACAGGGGGCTAGGGAATGAGCAGTTCTTC. Its protein is CVWSDRGLGNEQFF.

The genes are TRBV6-2 or TRBV6-3 and TRBJ1-5; 8 nucleotides match TRBD1. The CDR3 sequence is 16 residues long. Looked up from germline, CDR1 is MNHEY and CDR2 is SVGEGT. Trimming took 6 bases from V and 6 from J; bases not matched to a gene: 13. CDR3 loop: CASSPWSGGGIQPQHF. The CDR3 DNA follows: TGTGCCAGCAGCCCTTGGTCAGGGGGCGGGATTCAGCCCCAGCATTTT.

V usage is TRBV7-8 and J usage is TRBJ2-4; no firm D call. The assigned J gene may be wrong: the sequence end matches TRBJ2-5 better. Per germline, CDR1 SGHVS and CDR2 FQNEAQ. CDR3 size: 15 residues. The CDR3 sequence is CASTLRIDLRETQYF. For the CDR3, the DNA is TGTGCCAGCACCCTAAGGATCGACCTCCGAGAGACCCAGTACTTC.

The gene calls are TRBV7-9 and TRBJ2-3, with D perhaps TRBD1 (7 bases). V lost 1 base and J 5 bases, leaving 13 bases between the germline ends. The CDR3 loop spans 15 amino acids. Looked up from germline, CDR1 is SEHNR and CDR2 is FQNEAQ (reference sequence). Written as DNA, the CDR3 is TGTGCCAGCAGCTTAGTCTGGCAGGGGGGAGATACGCAGTATTTT. This sequence encodes CASSLVWQGGDTQYF.

This clonotype was seen only a few times. This sequence joins TRBV4-1 and TRBJ2-1; 9 bases map to TRBD1. The CDR3 sequence is 15 residues long. Germline V lookup: CDR1 MGHRA, CDR2 YSYEKL. Germline trimming cut 6 bases from V and 6 bases from J; bases unmatched to any gene: 9. This chain's CDR3 is CASSRPGQGSNEQFF. For the CDR3, the DNA is TGCGCCAGCAGTCGCCCCGGACAGGGGAGCAATGAGCAGTTCTTC.

The rearrangement joins TRBV18 to TRBJ2-3, with a possible D match to TRBD1 (6 bases). The CDR3 has 13 residues. The V gene lost 3 bases and the J gene lost 6 bases, with 10 bases spanning the gap. Germline V gene data show CDR1 as KGHSH and CDR2 as LQKENI. CDR3 region: CASSPDRRDTQYF. The CDR3 DNA sequence: TGTGCCAGCTCACCGGACAGAAGGGATACGCAGTATTTT. The full variable domain, with the rest looked up from reference TRBV18 and TRBJ2-3, is NAGVMQNPRHLVRRRGQEARLRCSPMKGHSHVYWYRQLPEEGLKFMVYLQKENIIDESGMPKERFSAEFPKEGPSILRIQQVVRGDSAAYFCASSPDRRDTQYFGPGTRLTVL.

The CDR3 region has the DNA TGCAGTGCTAGCATCCGACAGGGATCCTCCTACGAGCAGTACTTC. Translation gives CSASIRQGSSYEQYF. The V call is TRBV20-1, the J call TRBJ2-7; 7 positions match TRBD1. The V gene end was trimmed by 3 bases and the J gene end by 0 bases; junction bases not matched to a gene: 8. Germline V gene data show CDR1 as DFQATT and CDR2 as SNEGSKA (reference sequence). The CDR3 sequence is 15 residues long.

The rearrangement uses TRBV20-1 and TRBJ2-7; TRBD1 or TRBD2 may be the D gene (5 bases each). Trimming pared 3 bases from V and 9 bases from J, leaving 18 bases between. Germline CDR1 is DFQATT and CDR2 is SNEGSKA (reference sequence). The CDR3 is 13 amino acids. The CDR3: CSASRGPREGQYF. In DNA form, the CDR3 reads TGCAGTGCTAGCCGGGGCCCCAGAGAGGGGCAGTACTTC.

This clonotype occurred a few times. The chain carries TRBV13 and TRBJ1-2; no firm D call. Germline V gene lookup returns CDR1 PRHDT and CDR2 FYEKMQ (reference sequence). Between the trimmed V and J ends, which lost 5 bases and 5 bases, there was a span of 15 bases. The CDR3 is 14 residues long. DNA for the CDR3: TGTGCCAGCAGCCCCCGAATAAATAAGTATGGCTACACCTTC. Its protein product is CASSPRINKYGYTF.

The rearrangement uses TRBV27 and TRBJ2-7; D possibly corresponds to TRBD1 (5 bases). Trimming left V 5 bases short and J 7 bases short, with 21 bases between. Germline V gene sequence: CDR1 MNHEY, CDR2 SMNVEV (reference sequence). This CDR3 has 15 amino acids. As DNA, the CDR3 is TGTGCCAGCAGTGGACACCAGGCTCCCCTTAATGAGCAGTACTTC. Encoded protein: CASSGHQAPLNEQYF.

V is TRBV3-1 and J is TRBJ2-7; TRBD2 might be the D (7 bases). Matching the DNA end better, TRBJ2-5 makes the J call doubtful. CDR3 size: 16 residues. CDR1 LGHDT and CDR2 YNNKEL come from the germline V gene (reference sequence). The CDR3 region is CASSHRGAPLMETQYF. CDR3 bases: TGTGCCAGCAGCCACCGGGGGGCTCCCCTAATGGAGACCCAGTACTTC.

The J gene is TRBJ2-7, the V gene TRBV12-3 or TRBV12-4, with D perhaps assigned TRBD1 or TRBD2 (5 bases each). V was shortened by 5 bases and J by 5 bases, with 16 bases between the two germline ends. The CDR3 contains 14 residues. As DNA, the CDR3 is TGTGCCAGCAGTCCCAGGGTGGGACCCGACGAGCAGTACTTC. Its protein is CASSPRVGPDEQYF.

This clonotype was seen only a few times. V gene TRBV14 combines with J gene TRBJ1-6; a possible D gene is TRBD1 (6 bases). Germline V CDR1 and CDR2: SGHDN, FVKESK. This CDR3 is 14 amino acids long. V was cut by 0 bases and J by 12 bases, with 12 bases left in between. CDR3: CASSQEPARGPLHF. Written as DNA, the CDR3 is TGTGCCAGCAGCCAAGAGCCTGCCAGGGGACCCCTCCACTTT.

This clonotype showed up many times. This chain uses TRBV3-1 with TRBJ2-3, with 10 bases that match TRBD2. The length of the CDR3 is 13 residues. Looked up from germline, CDR1 is LGHDT and CDR2 is YNNKEL (reference sequence). V lost 5 bases and J lost 12; bases outside the gene matches: 8. This CDR3 is CASSDGTSVSQYF. The DNA of the CDR3 is TGTGCCAGCAGCGACGGGACTAGCGTTTCACAGTATTTT.

V gene TRBV9 combines with J gene TRBJ1-2, with unresolved D. The CDR3 has 13 amino acids. V gave up 1 base and J gave up 0 bases, with 4 bases separating them. CDR1 is SGDLS, CDR2 YYNGEE, per germline. The CDR3 sequence: CASSVNTNYGYTF. DNA for the CDR3: TGTGCCAGCAGCGTAAATACTAACTATGGCTACACCTTC.

This clonotype has a count of ten or more. The rearrangement links TRBV11-2 to TRBJ2-5; 11 bases are a match to TRBD1. J was trimmed by 4 bases and V by 2 bases; bases with no gene match: 6. The CDR3 totals 16 residues. CDR1 and CDR2 (germline): SGHAT, FQNNGV. The chain's CDR3 is CASSLLGQGGRETQYF. The DNA of the CDR3 is TGTGCCAGCAGCTTATTGGGACAGGGGGGCCGAGAGACCCAGTACTTC.

This chain connects TRBV6-2 or TRBV6-3 to TRBJ2-7, with D possibly matching TRBD2 (6 bases). Germline lookup yields CDR1 MNHEY and CDR2 SVGEGT. The CDR3 is 15 amino acids. V was pared by 5 bases and J by 0 bases, with 14 bases between. CDR3 nucleotide sequence: TGTGCCAGCAGTCCTCCGGGGGTCCTCTCCTACGAGCAGTACTTC. Translated: CASSPPGVLSYEQYF.

This clonotype was observed a few times. The CDR3 sequence: CATRDRATEQYF. In DNA, the CDR3 is TGTGCCACCAGGGACAGAGCGACCGAGCAGTACTTC. The chain is built from TRBV6-5 and TRBJ2-7; 7 nucleotides align to TRBD1. With V trimmed by 10 bases and J by 6 bases, 9 bases remained unmatched. The germline V gene encodes CDR1 MNHEY and CDR2 SVGAGI. The CDR3 is 12 residues long.

The gene calls are TRBV5-1 and TRBJ2-5; 11 bases align to TRBD1. This CDR3 has 15 amino acids. CDR1 is SGHRS and CDR2 is YFSETQ in the germline V gene. With V trimmed by 4 bases and J by 4 bases, 6 bases remained unmatched. This CDR3 reads CASSEGQGGSETQYF. The CDR3 nucleotides are TGCGCCAGCAGCGAGGGACAGGGGGGATCAGAGACCCAGTACTTC.

The chain has TRBV10-3 and TRBJ2-1; TRBD2 matches 12 bases. The germline CDR1 and CDR2 sequences are ENHRY and SYGVKD. CDR3 length equals 17 residues. V trimming: 7 bases; J trimming: 0 bases; junction bases outside the gene matches: 7. CDR3 loop: CAITKTSGGGSYNEQFF. The DNA for the CDR3 is TGTGCCATCACCAAGACTAGCGGGGGAGGCTCCTACAATGAGCAGTTCTTC.

The chain links TRBV15 to TRBJ2-1; D remains unclear. The CDR3 has 12 residues. Trimming pared 1 base from V and 10 bases from J, leaving 8 bases between. Germline lookup yields CDR1 LNHNV and CDR2 YYDKDF (reference sequence). The CDR3 loop is CATSRGSREQFF. The CDR3 nucleotides read TGTGCCACCAGCAGAGGTAGTCGCGAGCAGTTCTTC.

The sample holds a few counts of this clonotype. The rearrangement joins TRBV20-1 to TRBJ1-5; no firm D call. This CDR3 is built from 14 residues. The germline CDR1 and CDR2 sequences are DFQATT and SNEGSKA (reference sequence). Trimming cost V 0 bases and J 3 bases, with 9 bases left between them. CDR3 DNA sequence: TGCAGTGCTAGAGATATGGGTCACAATCAGCCCCAGCATTTT. It is translated as CSARDMGHNQPQHF.

The chain has TRBV11-2 and TRBJ2-3; D not certain. The CDR3 totals 15 residues. Trimming took 1 base from V and 0 from J, leaving 8 bases between them. Germline CDR1 is SGHAT and CDR2 is FQNNGV. CDR3 nucleotide sequence: TGTGCCAGCAGCTTAGCGGTCCTAAGCACAGATACGCAGTATTTT. This codes for CASSLAVLSTDTQYF.